One sample yielded the 17 T cell receptor beta chains listed below, sequenced in a study of T cell repertoires in cytomegalovirus infection. Antigens for these TCRs are unknown. Via MiXCR, TCRdb re-called the reads, giving one row per CDR3 protein. Among about 140,000 distinct CDR3 sequences listed, 25% to 35% were seen once. Sequenced material: CD8+ T cells from cultured PBMCs, taken from culture after CMV antigen stimulation. The receptors shown here come from a human donor in good health (CMV status not recorded). Some clones in this sample may be carry-over from other donors' samples.

The chain links TRBV4-1 to TRBJ1-1; no clear D gene. Germline CDR1 MGHRA, CDR2 YSYEKL. The CDR3 sequence is 13 residues long. V dropped 4 bases and J dropped 5 bases, with 11 bases sitting between them. CDR3 protein: CASSLVAQTEAFF. CDR3 bases: TGCGCCAGCAGCCTAGTGGCCCAAACTGAAGCTTTCTTT.

This clonotype appeared a few times. This chain joins TRBV28 and TRBJ2-1, with 12 nucleotides matching TRBD2. The germline V gene encodes CDR1 MDHEN and CDR2 SYDVKM. Losses at the gene ends were 7 bases for V and 0 bases for J; bases not matched to a gene: 7. The CDR3 has 17 amino acids. The CDR3 is CASNILAGGSSYNEQFF. CDR3 sequence (DNA): TGTGCCAGCAATATACTAGCGGGGGGTAGCTCCTACAATGAGCAGTTCTTC.

At least ten counts were recorded for this clonotype. The chain has TRBV4-1 and TRBJ1-1, with D hard to call. CDR3 size: 14 residues. CDR1 is MGHRA, CDR2 YSYEKL, per germline. Between the trimmed V and J ends, which lost 0 bases and 10 bases, there was a span of 15 bases. CDR3: CASSQDLVTKGAFF. The CDR3 DNA is TGCGCCAGCAGCCAAGATTTGGTCACGAAGGGAGCTTTCTTT.

In this sample, this clonotype turned up many times. The chain recombines TRBV7-9 with TRBJ2-7; a possible D gene is TRBD2 (5 bases). Germline V gene sequence: CDR1 SEHNR, CDR2 FQNEAQ (reference sequence). V lost 7 bases, J lost 0 bases, and 10 bases lay in between. The CDR3 spans 13 residues. The CDR3 is CASKSGLSYEQYF. The CDR3 coding sequence is TGTGCCAGCAAAAGCGGTCTCTCCTACGAGCAGTACTTC.

The sample holds a few counts of this clonotype. The J gene is TRBJ2-3, the V gene TRBV6-6; no reliable D call. The V end lost 0 bases, the J end lost 5 bases, and 3 bases lay between the germline ends. This CDR3 region has 12 residues. Germline V gene sequence: CDR1 MNHNY, CDR2 SVGAGI (reference sequence). The DNA for the CDR3 is TGTGCCAGCAGTTACTCCAGAGATACGCAGTATTTT. This gives the protein CASSYSRDTQYF.

This clonotype was counted many times. The rearrangement joins TRBV7-9 to TRBJ1-6, with a weak D call TRBD1 (5 bases). V lost 5 bases and J lost 10, with 18 bases in between. In germline, CDR1 is SEHNR, CDR2 FQNEAQ (reference sequence). The CDR3 totals 15 residues. The CDR3 DNA sequence: TGTGCCAGCAGCATCCTTGGGGGAGGAGTGTCACCCCTCCACTTT. It translates to CASSILGGGVSPLHF.

The genes are TRBV4-1 and TRBJ2-1; the match to TRBD2 covers 11 bases. This CDR3 region has 16 residues. CDR1 MGHRA and CDR2 YSYEKL come from the germline V gene. V lost 5 bases and J lost 7; bases outside the gene matches: 10. The chain's CDR3 is CASSVLAGGTGNEQFF. In nucleotides, the CDR3 is TGCGCCAGCAGCGTTCTAGCGGGAGGTACAGGGAATGAGCAGTTCTTC.

The rearrangement uses TRBV7-8 and TRBJ2-7; either TRBD1 or TRBD2 may supply D (7 bases each). Trimming took 5 bases from V and 2 from J, leaving 16 bases between them. The CDR3 totals 15 residues. CDR1 and CDR2 (germline): SGHVS, FQNEAQ. CDR3 sequence reads: CASSREQGGAYEQYF. Here the CDR3 DNA reads TGTGCCAGCAGCCGAGAGCAGGGGGGGGCCTACGAGCAGTACTTC.

The V gene is TRBV20-1, the J gene TRBJ2-7; TRBD2 agrees at 8 bases. Germline CDR1 is DFQATT and CDR2 is SNEGSKA (reference sequence). This CDR3 has 14 amino acids. V dropped 2 bases and J dropped 2; count of bases not matched to a gene: 5. The CDR3 region is CSARNREGAYEQYF. In DNA, the CDR3 is TGCAGTGCTAGAAATCGGGAGGGGGCCTACGAGCAGTACTTC.

The chain couples TRBV12-5 to TRBJ2-1; 7 bases line up with TRBD2. V trimming: 0 bases; J trimming: 7 bases; junction bases outside the gene matches: 18. Per germline, CDR1 LGHNT and CDR2 FRNRAP. This CDR3 region has 19 residues. CDR3 DNA: TGTGCTAGTGGTTTGGTATACGAGCGGGACGGGGGAGTTTCGAATGAGCAGTTCTTC. It codes for CASGLVYERDGGVSNEQFF.

This chain links TRBV4-1 with TRBJ1-1; D unclear. V lost 0 bases to trimming and J lost 7 bases, with 6 bases between them. CDR1 MGHRA and CDR2 YSYEKL come from the germline V gene. The CDR3 covers 12 residues. CDR3 region: CASSQDGNEAFF. For the CDR3, the DNA is TGCGCCAGCAGCCAAGATGGGAATGAAGCTTTCTTT.

V usage is TRBV29-1 and J usage is TRBJ2-1; a possible D gene is TRBD1 (6 bases). CDR3 length equals 13 residues. CDR1 and CDR2 (germline): SQVTM, ANQGSEA. V was pared by 0 bases and J by 7 bases, with 10 bases between. CDR3 bases: TGCAGCGTTGAAGAGTGGCAGGGGAATGAGCAGTTCTTC. Translation: CSVEEWQGNEQFF.

To note about this clonotype: This could be a read error, since a much larger clone is one nucleotide away. The chain is built from TRBV4-1 and TRBJ2-1; D is unclear. CDR3 length: 14 residues. Between the trimmed V and J ends, which lost 4 bases and 7 bases, there was a span of 14 bases. Per the germline V gene, CDR1 is MGHRA and CDR2 is YSYEKL. CDR3 sequence (DNA): TGCGCCAGCAGCCCTAATACCCCTACGAATGAGCAGTTCTTC. It codes for CASSPNTPTNEQFF.

The chain uses TRBV2 and TRBJ2-7; 8 bases match TRBD2. The CDR3 has 15 amino acids. Germline lookup yields CDR1 SNHLY and CDR2 FYNNEI. Trimming took 6 bases from V and 2 from J; bases not matched to a gene: 9. This CDR3 is CASRPDSRGAYEQYF. The CDR3 nucleotides are TGTGCCAGCAGGCCAGATTCGCGGGGGGCCTACGAGCAGTACTTC.

This clonotype has a handful of counts. The chain uses TRBV25-1 and TRBJ1-4, with a tentative D call TRBD1 (6 bases). CDR1 and CDR2 (germline): MGHDK, SYGVNS. Trimming pared 0 bases from V and 7 bases from J, leaving 9 bases between. The CDR3 consists of 14 residues. The CDR3 DNA reads TGTGCCAGCAGTGAATATGAAGGGGGTGAAAAACTGTTTTTT. Encoded protein: CASSEYEGGEKLFF.

The CDR3 here is CASSRGAGGQTDTQYF. The CDR3 bases are TGTGCCAGCAGCCGGGGGGCGGGGGGCCAAACAGATACGCAGTATTTT. The genes are TRBV7-2 and TRBJ2-3; 8 bases map to TRBD2. This CDR3 has 16 residues. Trimming took 5 bases from V and 3 from J; bases not matched to a gene: 10. In germline, CDR1 is SGHTA, CDR2 FQGNSA. Full variable domain (missing parts from reference TRBV7-2 and TRBJ2-3): GAGVSQSPSNKVTEKGKDVELRCDPISGHTALYWYRQSLGQGLEFLIYFQGNSAPDKSGLPSDRFSAERTGGSVSTLTIQRTQQEDSAVYLCASSRGAGGQTDTQYFGPGTRLTVL.

The chain is built from TRBV12-3 or TRBV12-4 and TRBJ2-7, with unresolved D. This CDR3 has 15 residues. Trimming stripped 3 bases from V and 5 bases from J, with 17 bases between. The CDR3 spells CASSFSRSAGDEQYF. The CDR3, as DNA: TGTGCCAGCAGTTTTTCAAGGTCTGCCGGAGACGAGCAGTACTTC.